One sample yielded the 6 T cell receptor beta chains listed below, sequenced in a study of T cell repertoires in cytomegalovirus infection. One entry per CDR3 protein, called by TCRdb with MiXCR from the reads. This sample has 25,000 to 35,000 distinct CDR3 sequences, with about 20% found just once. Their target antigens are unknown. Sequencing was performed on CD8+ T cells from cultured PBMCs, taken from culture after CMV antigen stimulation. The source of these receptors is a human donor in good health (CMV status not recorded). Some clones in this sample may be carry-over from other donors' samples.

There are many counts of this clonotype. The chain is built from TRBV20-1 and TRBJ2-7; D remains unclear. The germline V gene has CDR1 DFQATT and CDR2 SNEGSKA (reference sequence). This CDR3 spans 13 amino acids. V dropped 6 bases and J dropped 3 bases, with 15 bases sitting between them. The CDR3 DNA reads TGCAGTGCCCGGGCAGGCACTAACTACGAGCAGTACTTC. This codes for CSARAGTNYEQYF.

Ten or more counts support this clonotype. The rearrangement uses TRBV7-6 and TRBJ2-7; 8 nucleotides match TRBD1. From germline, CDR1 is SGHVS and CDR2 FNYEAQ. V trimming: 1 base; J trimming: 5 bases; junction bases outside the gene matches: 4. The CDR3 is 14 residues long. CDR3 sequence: CASSLETGDDEQYF. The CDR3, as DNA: TGTGCCAGCAGCTTAGAGACAGGGGACGACGAGCAGTACTTC.

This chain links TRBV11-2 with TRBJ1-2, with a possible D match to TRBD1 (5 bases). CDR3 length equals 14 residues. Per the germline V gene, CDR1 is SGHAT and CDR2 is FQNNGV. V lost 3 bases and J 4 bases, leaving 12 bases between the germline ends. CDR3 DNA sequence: TGTGCCAGCAGCTTCGACAGAAGATCCTATGGCTACACCTTC. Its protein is CASSFDRRSYGYTF.

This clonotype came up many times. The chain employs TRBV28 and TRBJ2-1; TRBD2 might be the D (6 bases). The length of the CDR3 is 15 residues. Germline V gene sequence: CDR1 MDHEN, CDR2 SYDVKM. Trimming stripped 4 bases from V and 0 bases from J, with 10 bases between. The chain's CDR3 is CASSSGASSYNEQFF. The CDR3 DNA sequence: TGTGCCAGCAGTTCGGGAGCGAGCTCCTACAATGAGCAGTTCTTC. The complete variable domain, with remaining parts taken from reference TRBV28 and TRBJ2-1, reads DVKVTQSSRYLVKRTGEKVFLECVQDMDHENMFWYRQDPGLGLRLIYFSYDVKMKEKGDIPEGYSVSREKKERFSLILESASTNQTSMYLCASSSGASSYNEQFFGPGTRLTVL.

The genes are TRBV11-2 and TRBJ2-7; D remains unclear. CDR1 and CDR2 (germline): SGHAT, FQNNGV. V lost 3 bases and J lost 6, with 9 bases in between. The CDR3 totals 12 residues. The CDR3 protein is CASSLGPTEQYF. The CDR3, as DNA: TGTGCCAGCAGCTTGGGCCCTACCGAGCAGTACTTC. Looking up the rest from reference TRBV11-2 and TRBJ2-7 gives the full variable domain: EAGVAQSPRYKIIEKRQSVAFWCNPISGHATLYWYQQILGQGPKLLIQFQNNGVVDDSQLPKDRFSAERLKGVDSTLKIQPAKLEDSAVYLCASSLGPTEQYFGPGTRLTVT.

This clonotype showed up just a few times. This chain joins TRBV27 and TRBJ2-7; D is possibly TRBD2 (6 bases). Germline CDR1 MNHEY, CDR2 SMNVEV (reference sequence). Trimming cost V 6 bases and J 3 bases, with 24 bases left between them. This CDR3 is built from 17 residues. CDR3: CASSPFVGSLPFYEQYF. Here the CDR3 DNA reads TGTGCCAGCAGCCCATTCGTCGGGAGTCTTCCTTTCTACGAGCAGTACTTC.